One T cell receptor beta chain is described in this entry. Its antigen remains unknown. The CDR3 is 14 residues long. Trimming took off 5 bases at V and 3 bases at J, with 11 bases between the two ends. Germline V gene data show CDR1 as SEHNR and CDR2 as FQNEAQ (reference sequence). This sample is part of a study of shared clonotypes between healthy human individuals. Study context: Donors, aged 18 to 49, were a couple of women and a few men. Study results and limitations: Non-shared clonotypes showed lower generation probabilities than clonotypes common to all four donors. At large depth, rarefaction still showed sorted-subset sequencing to be incomplete.

CD4+ cells yielded CD45RA+ naive and CD45RA-negative memory subsets. Clones were sequenced by immunoSEQ multiplex PCR, and TCRdb holds only the in-frame ones, with some missing. The sample includes about 1.4 million clones, over 95% seen only once; the top ten take 0.95% to 1.5%. This sequence joins TRBV7-9 and TRBJ2-4; D tentatively reads TRBD1 or TRBD2 (6 bases each). The sample consisted of naive CD4+ T cells sorted from blood. Subset reported: CD45RA+ positively selected. This TCR came from a man aged 30-40 years in good health. The CDR3 bases are TGTGCCAGCAGCCTACAGGGAGGCAAAAACATTCAGTACTTC. Its translation: CASSLQGGKNIQYF.